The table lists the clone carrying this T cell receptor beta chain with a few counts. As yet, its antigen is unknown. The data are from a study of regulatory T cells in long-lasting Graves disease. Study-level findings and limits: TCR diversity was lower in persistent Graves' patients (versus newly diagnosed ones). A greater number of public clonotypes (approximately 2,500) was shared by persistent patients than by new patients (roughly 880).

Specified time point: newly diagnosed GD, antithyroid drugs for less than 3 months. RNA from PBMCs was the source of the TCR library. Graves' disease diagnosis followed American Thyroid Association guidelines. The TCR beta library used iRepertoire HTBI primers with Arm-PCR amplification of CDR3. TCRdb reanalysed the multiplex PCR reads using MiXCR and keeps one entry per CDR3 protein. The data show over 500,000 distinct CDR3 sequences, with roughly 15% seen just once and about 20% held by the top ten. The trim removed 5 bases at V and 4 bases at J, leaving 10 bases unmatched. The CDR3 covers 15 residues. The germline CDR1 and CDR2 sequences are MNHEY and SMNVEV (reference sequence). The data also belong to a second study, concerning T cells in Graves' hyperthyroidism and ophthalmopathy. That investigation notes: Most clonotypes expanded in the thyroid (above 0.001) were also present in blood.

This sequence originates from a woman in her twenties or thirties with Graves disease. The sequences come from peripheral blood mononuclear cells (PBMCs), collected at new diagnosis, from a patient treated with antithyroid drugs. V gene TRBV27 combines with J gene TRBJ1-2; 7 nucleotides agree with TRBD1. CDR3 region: CASSKGEGASYGYTF. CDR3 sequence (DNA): TGTGCCAGCAGTAAGGGTGAGGGGGCCTCCTATGGCTACACCTTC.